A selection of T cell receptor beta chains follows, all from one sample in a study of beta chain features in type 1 diabetes. The assay was immunoSEQ multiplex PCR, and TCRdb's table has in-frame clones only and misses some. This sample yields around 300,000 clones, of which approximately 8% are seen a single time; approximately 0.99% belongs to the top ten. Source material: central memory CD4+ T cells from blood. The receptors were gathered from a woman under 30 in good health. Both conserved end residues are part of each CDR3. D genes are given only for firm matches. Only some rows state a clone size, as once, few, many or a class for expanded clones.

. . TRBJ1-3 TRBV13 CASSFAEAGNTIYF TGTGCCAGCAGCTTTGCAGAAGCTGGAAACACCATATATTTT
. . TRBJ1-2 TRBV29-1 CSSVSPYGYTF TGCAGTTCTGTATCTCCCTATGGCTACACCTTC
. . TRBJ1-1 TRBV5-6 CASRAGHMNTEAFF TGTGCCAGCAGGGCGGGACATATGAACACTGAAGCTTTCTTT
. . TRBJ1-2 TRBV6-5 CASSLRWARGYTF TGTGCCAGCAGTTTAAGGTGGGCGCGGGGCTACACCTTC
. . TRBJ2-3 TRBV5-5 CASSFEQGRTPTDTQYF TGTGCCAGCAGCTTTGAACAGGGTCGGACCCCCACAGATACGCAGTATTTT
few . TRBJ1-1 TRBV30 CAWSYRGDTEAFF TGTGCCTGGAGTTATCGAGGGGACACTGAAGCTTTCTTT
few . TRBJ2-1 TRBV7-9 CASSVTGVNEQFF TGTGCCAGCAGCGTGACGGGGGTCAATGAGCAGTTCTTC
few . TRBJ2-1 TRBV11-1 CASSLSAREQFF TGTGCCAGCAGCTTATCGGCCAGAGAGCAGTTCTTC
few . TRBJ2-2 TRBV28 CASSLGHKYTGELFF TGTGCCAGCAGTTTAGGACACAAATACACCGGGGAGCTGTTTTTT
few . TRBJ2-5 TRBV5-5 CASSFSQETQYF TGTGCCAGCAGCTTTAGTCAAGAGACCCAGTACTTC
. TRBD1 TRBJ2-5 TRBV5-4 CASRPATGSEETQYF TGTGCCAGCAGACCTGCGACAGGGTCAGAAGAGACCCAGTACTTC
many TRBD1 TRBJ1-1 TRBV2 CATTDREGTEAFF TGTGCCACCACTGACAGGGAAGGCACTGAAGCTTTCTTT
many . TRBJ2-7 TRBV11-2 CASSLNPSRGYEQYF TGTGCCAGCAGCTTAAATCCCAGCAGGGGCTACGAGCAGTACTTC
. . TRBJ1-1 TRBV29-1 CSVRVGARQSEAFF TGCAGCGTCCGTGTGGGAGCGAGGCAGTCTGAAGCTTTCTTT
few . TRBJ2-1 TRBV7-3 CASSLGTLNEQFF TGTGCCAGCAGCCTAGGGACATTAAATGAGCAGTTCTTC
. TRBD2 TRBJ2-5 TRBV7-8 CASSERLSGKETQYF TGTGCCAGCAGCGAGAGACTTAGCGGGAAAGAGACCCAGTACTTC
few TRBD1 TRBJ2-7 TRBV5-4 CASSSPDRDYEQYF TGTGCCAGCAGTTCCCCGGACAGGGACTACGAGCAGTACTTC
few TRBD1 TRBJ1-2 TRBV27 CASSLMGQGYGYTF TGTGCCAGCAGTTTAATGGGACAGGGTTATGGCTACACCTTC
few . TRBJ2-3 TRBV7-2 CASSSPWGPTRATDTQYF TGTGCCAGCAGCTCTCCGTGGGGCCCCACACGGGCGACAGATACGCAGTATTTT
many TRBD1 TRBJ1-1 TRBV18 CASSPGTGGLEAFF TGTGCCAGCTCACCCGGGACAGGGGGCCTTGAAGCTTTCTTT
few . TRBJ1-2 TRBV28 CASSTHQGWGGYTF TGTGCCAGCAGCACCCATCAGGGTTGGGGTGGCTACACCTTC
. . TRBJ1-2 TRBV6-5 CASSYGQNYGYTF TGTGCCAGCAGTTACGGCCAAAACTATGGCTACACCTTC
. . TRBJ2-3 TRBV19 CASTYRASADTQYF TGTGCCAGTACCTACAGGGCGTCGGCAGATACGCAGTATTTT
few TRBD1 TRBJ2-3 TRBV6-6 CASSPTGGMAQYF TGTGCCAGCAGTCCCACAGGGGGAATGGCGCAGTATTTT
few . TRBJ2-3 TRBV11-3 CASSLEGAADTQYF TGTGCCAGCAGCCTCGAAGGGGCCGCAGATACGCAGTATTTT
few . TRBJ2-6 TRBV7-9 CASSLEGIGANVLTF TGTGCCAGCAGCTTAGAAGGGATTGGGGCCAACGTCCTGACTTTC
few . TRBJ1-1 TRBV30 CAWEGHLNTEAFF TGTGCCTGGGAGGGACACCTGAACACTGAAGCTTTCTTT
. . TRBJ2-1 TRBV30 CAWSRCLRALGRDKDNEQFF TGTGCCTGGAGTCGTTGTTTAAGGGCGCTGGGACGGGACAAGGACAATGAGCAGTTCTTC
few . TRBJ2-1 TRBV7-2 CASSLDKGPYNEQFF TGTGCCAGCAGCTTAGACAAGGGACCCTACAATGAGCAGTTCTTC
. . TRBJ2-3 TRBV7-9 CASSFRVHTQYF TGTGCCAGCAGCTTTCGGGTACATACGCAGTATTTT
. . TRBJ2-5 TRBV7-9 CASSQGRHGEETQYF TGTGCCAGCAGCCAAGGGAGGCACGGAGAAGAGACCCAGTACTTC
. . TRBJ1-4 TRBV19 CASTSGTVDEKLFF TGTGCCAGTACCTCAGGGACGGTAGATGAAAAACTGTTTTTT
. TRBD1 TRBJ1-1 TRBV9 CASSRQGAGNTEAFF TGTGCCAGCAGCCGACAGGGGGCAGGGAACACTGAAGCTTTCTTT
. . TRBJ2-3 TRBV12-5 CASGRDGEGDTQYF TGTGCTAGTGGCCGGGACGGAGAGGGGGATACGCAGTATTTT
few . TRBJ2-1 TRBV11-1 CASSFGREGEQFF TGTGCCAGCAGCTTCGGCAGGGAAGGCGAGCAGTTCTTC
few TRBD2 TRBJ2-7 TRBV27 CASSRTSGIPYEQYF TGTGCCAGCAGCCGGACTAGCGGGATACCCTACGAGCAGTACTTC
. . TRBJ1-2 TRBV29-1 CSVGDPDYGYTF TGCAGCGTTGGGGACCCGGACTATGGCTACACCTTC
. . TRBJ2-6 TRBV7-3 CASSYSSYGFSGANVLTF TGTGCCAGCAGCTACTCGTCGTACGGGTTCTCTGGGGCCAACGTCCTGACTTTC
. TRBD2 TRBJ2-5 TRBV6-1 CASSGVSGTSGETQYF TGTGCCAGCAGTGGGGTCTCCGGGACTAGCGGAGAGACCCAGTACTTC
. . TRBJ1-2 TRBV6-1 CASFIRLGYTF TGTGCCAGCTTCATCCGCTTAGGCTACACCTTC
few TRBD2 TRBJ2-7 TRBV11-3 CASSSLAGDTYEQYF TGTGCCAGCAGCTCCCTAGCGGGCGACACCTACGAGCAGTACTTC
few . TRBJ1-6 TRBV5-4 CASSSQGGGGISPLHF TGTGCCAGCAGCTCCCAGGGTGGCGGTGGGATTTCACCCCTCCACTTT
. . TRBJ2-6 TRBV5-6 CASSSEGRLGANVLTF TGTGCCAGCAGCTCGGAAGGACGTCTAGGGGCCAACGTCCTGACTTTC
. . TRBJ2-3 TRBV9 CASSVSSGRTDTQYF TGTGCCAGCAGCGTATCGAGCGGGCGTACAGATACGCAGTATTTT
. . TRBJ2-1 TRBV13 CASSSAFLSYNEQFF TGTGCCAGCAGCTCAGCCTTCCTTTCCTACAATGAGCAGTTCTTC